The clone carrying this TCR beta chain occurred a few times. The antigen remains undetermined. Assay: immunoSEQ multiplex PCR; the TCRdb copy retains only in-frame clones and omits some. This sample carries about 45,000 clones, around 66% of them seen once, and the ten largest clones take over 25%. The data were taken from a study of vaccination effects on CD4 cells after COVID-19. Overall study results and limits: The study dataset contains few convalescent patients and includes no early post-infection timepoints. Late after vaccination, infection- and vaccine-induced clones showed marked clonal contraction.

This CDR3 spans 15 amino acids. V was trimmed by 0 bases and J by 6 bases, leaving 15 bases between them. Germline CDR1 and CDR2: SGHRS and YFSETQ. Prior to sequencing, the ViraFEST assay stimulated PBMC with viral peptide pools, which expanded the antigen-specific CD4+ T cells. Subsequent to roughly 10 days of culture, CD4+ T cells were isolated. The person was diagnosed with PCR-confirmed SARS-CoV-2 infection between March and December 2020. The sequencing used CD4+ T cells from PBMCs cultured with a peptide pool, collected before COVID-19 vaccination. This TCR came from a human donor who had a prior SARS-CoV-2 infection. J is TRBJ1-2 and V is TRBV5-1; D gene unclear. The CDR3 bases are TGCGCCAGCAGCTTGGTGGCTGGGAATGATAATGGCTACACCTTC. As protein: CASSLVAGNDNGYTF.